This T cell receptor (beta chain) was profiled in a study of T cell responses to AZD1222 COVID-19 vaccine. This clone was found a few times. Other DNA variants within this sample encode the same CDR3. Method: immunoSEQ multiplex PCR; TCRdb's copy keeps in-frame clones and lacks some. The sample shows roughly 140,000 clones, under 95% of them seen only once. The CDR3 has 14 amino acids. Germline CDR1 and CDR2: SGHTA and FQGNSA. V lost 3 bases, J lost 5 bases, and 11 bases lay in between. This TCR was recovered from an adult in good health. This material consisted of peripheral blood, taken on day 0 of AZD1222 vaccination. The chain links TRBV7-2 to TRBJ1-5; no definite D call. DNA of the CDR3: TGTGCCAGCAGCTTTGGTGGGAGGGATCAGCCCCAGCATTTT. It is translated as CASSFGGRDQPQHF.